Presented here are 21 T cell receptor beta chains from one specimen sequenced in a study of blood T cell repertoires in COVID-19. Libraries were prepared by immunoSEQ multiplex PCR; TCRdb keeps only in-frame clonotypes and omits some of them. In the table there are around 40,000 clones, roughly nine tenths of which are singletons. The sequencing input was peripheral blood. The receptor source for this set is a man in his 60s with COVID-19, enrolled during active disease.

The chain recombines TRBV27 with TRBJ2-3; 9 bases map to TRBD2. This CDR3 comprises 17 residues. Germline loops: CDR1 MNHEY, CDR2 SMNVEV (reference sequence). J was trimmed by 2 bases and V by 2 bases; bases with no gene match: 8. The CDR3: CASSLAGTSSATDTQYF. Here the CDR3 DNA reads TGTGCCAGCAGTTTAGCCGGGACTAGCTCCGCCACAGATACGCAGTATTTT.

The chain carries TRBV4-1 and TRBJ1-2; perhaps TRBD1 as D (6 bases). This CDR3 is built from 13 residues. V was pared by 0 bases and J by 6 bases, with 8 bases between. The germline CDR1 and CDR2 sequences are MGHRA and YSYEKL. The CDR3 DNA is TGCGCCAGCAGCCAAGAGACAGGTGATGGCTACACCTTC. Residues: CASSQETGDGYTF.

This chain joins TRBV28 and TRBJ2-3, with TRBD1 identical over 7 bases. V gave up 7 bases and J gave up 4 bases; unmatched junction bases: 8. Germline V gene data show CDR1 as MDHEN and CDR2 as SYDVKM. This CDR3 is built from 14 residues. The CDR3 region is CASTIRDRADTQYF. The CDR3 nucleotides are TGTGCCAGCACCATCAGAGACAGGGCAGATACGCAGTATTTT.

J is TRBJ1-5 and V is TRBV28; 11 nucleotides match TRBD1. Germline V gives CDR1 MDHEN, CDR2 SYDVKM. V lost 5 bases, J lost 7 bases, and 7 bases stayed unmatched. This CDR3 is built from 15 residues. Here the CDR3 DNA reads TGTGCCAGCAGTGACCCGGGACAGGGGGACCAGCCCCAGCATTTT. Translating gives CASSDPGQGDQPQHF.

The chain couples TRBV2 to TRBJ2-7; a weak D match, TRBD1 (6 bases). V lost 7 bases and J 9 bases, leaving 31 bases between the germline ends. The CDR3 loop spans 17 amino acids. Germline CDR1 is SNHLY and CDR2 is FYNNEI. Here the CDR3 DNA reads TGTGCCAGCAAACCCCCCCCCGCACAGGGTAGGAACTTAGGGCAGTACTTC. This encodes CASKPPPAQGRNLGQYF.

The chain couples TRBV2 to TRBJ2-7, with 7 bases fitting TRBD2. Germline CDR1 SNHLY, CDR2 FYNNEI. The CDR3 has 11 amino acids. The junction had 11 bases not matched to a gene; V was cut back by 8 bases and J by 13 bases. This chain's CDR3 is CASSVRGRGYF. The CDR3 DNA follows: TGTGCCAGCTCTGTACGCGGGAGAGGATACTTC.

The chain links TRBV2 to TRBJ2-7; maybe TRBD1 (6 bases). Trimming removed 8 bases from V and 3 bases from J, with 17 bases in between. The CDR3 loop spans 14 amino acids. CDR1 and CDR2 (germline): SNHLY, FYNNEI. The CDR3 sequence: CASDKQGNIYEQYF. In DNA form, the CDR3 reads TGTGCCAGCGATAAACAGGGAAACATCTACGAGCAGTACTTC.

V and J are TRBV19 and TRBJ2-1, with 8 bases lining up with TRBD1. V dropped 5 bases and J dropped 8; count of bases not matched to a gene: 5. CDR1 LNHDA and CDR2 SQIVND come from the germline V gene (reference sequence). This CDR3 is built from 13 residues. The CDR3 coding sequence is TGTGCCAGTAGTTTTGACAGGGGCGATGAGCAGTTCTTC. It is translated as CASSFDRGDEQFF.

Only a few counts were recorded for this clone. The chain links TRBV11-3 to TRBJ1-1, with D maybe TRBD1 (5 bases). Germline V gene sequence: CDR1 SGHNT, CDR2 YENEEA. CDR3 length: 12 residues. Trimming took 5 bases from V and 7 from J, leaving 11 bases between them. The CDR3 here is CASSPAGGEAFF. DNA for the CDR3: TGTGCCAGCAGCCCGGCCGGGGGTGAAGCTTTCTTT.

This clone has a single count. This rearrangement joins TRBV4-3 to TRBJ1-2; D is uncertain. CDR1 and CDR2 from the germline V gene are LGHNA and YSLEER. CDR3 size: 15 residues. V was clipped by 0 bases and J by 4 bases, with 12 bases between them. CDR3 in DNA: TGCGCCAGCAGCCAAGAAACAGCCACGGTCTATGGCTACACCTTC. Residues: CASSQETATVYGYTF.

The chain carries TRBV3-1 (or the pseudogene TRBV3-2) and TRBJ2-1; a weak D match, TRBD2 (6 bases). Trimming left V 3 bases short and J 3 bases short, with 12 bases between. Per the germline V gene, CDR1 is LGHDT and CDR2 is YNNKEL (reference sequence). The CDR3 totals 15 residues. CDR3 loop: CASSQLLANYNEQFF. Here the CDR3 DNA reads TGTGCCAGCAGCCAGCTTCTAGCGAACTACAATGAGCAGTTCTTC.

This clone was picked up a small number of times. The rearrangement uses TRBV28 and TRBJ2-7, with D possibly matching TRBD2 (5 bases). In germline, CDR1 is MDHEN, CDR2 SYDVKM. This CDR3 region has 14 residues. V was cut by 6 bases and J by 3 bases, with 15 bases left in between. For the CDR3, the DNA is TGTGCCAGCAGCTCGAGGCCGAGGGTCTACGAGCAGTACTTC. Residues: CASSSRPRVYEQYF.

The rearrangement joins TRBV3-1 (or the pseudogene TRBV3-2) to TRBJ1-1; weak D call: TRBD1 (5 bases). Germline V gives CDR1 LGHDT, CDR2 YNNKEL (reference sequence). CDR3 length equals 15 residues. V was cut by 6 bases and J by 0 bases, with 14 bases left in between. The CDR3 coding sequence is TGTGCCAGCAGAGCTACGACAGCGATGAACACTGAAGCTTTCTTT. This codes for CASRATTAMNTEAFF.

V is TRBV4-2 and J is TRBJ2-7; D is possibly TRBD2 (5 bases). The CDR3 is 17 amino acids. Trimming removed 3 bases at V and 4 bases at J, with 22 bases between. Germline loops: CDR1 LGHNA, CDR2 YNFKEQ. CDR3 nucleotides: TGTGCCAGCAGCCAGACCATCGTCACGGGAATCGTATACGAGCAGTACTTC. Protein sequence: CASSQTIVTGIVYEQYF.

V and J are TRBV5-6 and TRBJ2-7, with D tentatively TRBD2 (6 bases). Between the trimmed V and J ends, which lost 4 bases and 6 bases, there was a span of 17 bases. In germline, CDR1 is SGHDT, CDR2 YYEEEE. The CDR3 spans 14 residues. CDR3 nucleotide sequence: TGTGCCAGCAGCCGGAGGGGAGGTGGAGGCGAGCAGTACTTC. This encodes CASSRRGGGGEQYF.

The V call is TRBV6-5, the J call TRBJ1-4; D call uncertain. The CDR3 loop spans 13 amino acids. V lost 4 bases, J lost 4 bases, and 7 bases lay in between. Germline V gene data show CDR1 as MNHEY and CDR2 as SVGAGI. The CDR3 sequence: CASSFRLNEKLFF. CDR3 coding DNA: TGTGCCAGCAGTTTCAGACTTAATGAAAAACTGTTTTTT.

The chain employs TRBV19 and TRBJ1-1, with D possibly matching TRBD1 (5 bases). CDR1 and CDR2 (germline): LNHDA, SQIVND (reference sequence). V was shortened by 3 bases and J by 8 bases, with 10 bases between the two germline ends. CDR3 length equals 12 residues. The CDR3 coding sequence is TGTGCCAGTAGTATCCTTCAGGGCGAAGCTTTCTTT. It yields the protein CASSILQGEAFF.

Here the CDR3 reads CASSPRPGEGSPQHF. CDR3 bases: TGCGCCAGCAGCCCTAGACCGGGAGAAGGTTCGCCCCAGCATTTT. V gene TRBV5-1 combines with J gene TRBJ1-5, with D hard to call. With 4 bases removed from V and 9 bases from J, the gap between germline ends came to 20 bases. This CDR3 spans 15 amino acids. Germline-derived CDR1 and CDR2 are SGHRS and YFSETQ.

This clone occurred a few times. The gene calls are TRBV4-1 and TRBJ1-3; the match to TRBD1 covers 7 bases. Germline V gives CDR1 MGHRA, CDR2 YSYEKL. V lost 1 base and J lost 4; bases outside the gene matches: 7. CDR3 length: 16 amino acids. The CDR3: CASSQGAGGQGNTIYF. The DNA for the CDR3 is TGCGCCAGCAGCCAAGGCGCCGGGGGACAGGGAAACACCATATATTTT.

The chain uses TRBV10-3 and TRBJ1-4, with D uncertain. The V gene's germline CDR1 is ENHRY and CDR2 SYGVKD. CDR3 length equals 16 residues. V was shortened by 1 base and J by 2 bases, with 11 bases between the two germline ends. The DNA for the CDR3 is TGTGCCATCAGTGAGTACGGGGTGGCGACTAATGAAAAACTGTTTTTT. This sequence encodes CAISEYGVATNEKLFF.

The chain carries TRBV28 and TRBJ1-4, with TRBD1 matching 10 bases. CDR1 and CDR2 from the germline V gene are MDHEN and SYDVKM. V was pared by 6 bases and J by 7 bases, with 11 bases of the junction left unmatched. This CDR3 is 16 amino acids long. The DNA of the CDR3 is TGTGCCAGCAGCAGCGTCCTGGGGACAGGGGTTGAAAAACTGTTTTTT. Amino acids: CASSSVLGTGVEKLFF.